This T cell receptor (beta chain) was retrieved from a study of cytomegalovirus exposure and HLA in healthy donors. About the study: Samples from HLA-typed donors yielded about 80 million unique TCRs in an early data release.

PCR employed 60 Vbeta and 13 Jbeta primers. Only in-frame clones appear in the TCRdb table, and some are missing; sequencing was by immunoSEQ multiplex PCR. The table includes about 180,000 clones, about four fifths detected once. Germline lookup yields CDR1 SSHAT and CDR2 FNYEAQ (reference sequence). The CDR3 has 16 amino acids. Note on this clone: The antigen remains unidentified. A junction end diverges from the germline sequence, so it may reflect a read error.

Regarding the study as a whole: An assumption of roughly uniform sequencing depth across donors underlay the presence/absence analyses. Cytomegalovirus status was reportedly diagnosed by the classifier with high specificity and sensitivity. Among the CMV-associated chains, three were confirmed in vitro as specific for CMV antigens.

Input material: PBMCs. The chain has TRBV7-7 and TRBJ2-3; tentatively, D is TRBD1 (7 bases). The receptor comes from a woman aged 45-65 years in good health and CMV-seronegative. The CDR3 DNA is TGTGCTAGCAGCTTAGGGGGGACCATAGGACAGGAGACGCAGTATTTT. Its translation: CASSLGGTIGQETQYF.